The rows below give T cell receptor beta chains drawn from one sample of a study of T cell changes during pregnancy in multiple sclerosis. TCRdb's copy holds only in-frame clones and misses some; the assay was immunoSEQ multiplex PCR. The repertoire holds approximately 38,000 clones, with 80% to 95% as singletons. The starting material was CD8+ T cells from peripheral blood mononuclear cells, obtained in the third trimester of pregnancy. The source of these receptors is a female donor with multiple sclerosis, enrolled in a pregnancy study. Each CDR3 is given with its conserved first and last residue. The D gene is left open where the match is weak. Clone sizes are given selectively: once, few, many, or a class where the clone is expanded.

j_gene: TRBJ2-7; abundance: NA; v_gene: TRBV7-9; d_gene: TRBD2; CDR3aa: CASTGTSGSYEQYF; CDR3nt: TGTGCCAGCACCGGGACTAGCGGGAGCTACGAGCAGTACTTC
j_gene: TRBJ2-1; abundance: NA; v_gene: TRBV19; d_gene: TRBD2; CDR3aa: CASSMTSGTFNEQFF; CDR3nt: TGTGCCAGTAGTATGACTAGCGGGACTTTCAATGAGCAGTTCTTC
j_gene: TRBJ1-1; abundance: NA; v_gene: TRBV27; d_gene: NA; CDR3aa: CASSQTDNTEAFF; CDR3nt: TGTGCCAGCAGTCAGACAGACAACACTGAAGCTTTCTTT
j_gene: TRBJ2-3; abundance: NA; v_gene: TRBV4-3; d_gene: TRBD2; CDR3aa: CASSLAGGPSTDTQYF; CDR3nt: TGCGCCAGCAGCCTAGCGGGAGGCCCTAGCACAGATACGCAGTATTTT
j_gene: TRBJ2-7; abundance: NA; v_gene: TRBV5-1; d_gene: NA; CDR3aa: CASSLVQGYEQYF; CDR3nt: TGCGCCAGCAGCTTGGTACAGGGCTACGAGCAGTACTTC
j_gene: TRBJ2-1; abundance: NA; v_gene: TRBV7-9; d_gene: TRBD2; CDR3aa: CASSPSGASYNEQFF; CDR3nt: TGTGCCAGCAGCCCCAGCGGGGCTTCCTACAATGAGCAGTTCTTC
j_gene: TRBJ2-7; abundance: NA; v_gene: TRBV4-3; d_gene: NA; CDR3aa: CASSQDLEQGGNEQYF; CDR3nt: TGCGCCAGCAGCCAAGATTTGGAACAGGGTGGGAACGAGCAGTACTTC
j_gene: TRBJ2-5; abundance: NA; v_gene: TRBV27; d_gene: TRBD2; CDR3aa: CASSPSLAGGPIRETQYF; CDR3nt: TGTGCCAGCAGTCCATCGCTGGCGGGAGGGCCGATTAGGGAGACCCAGTACTTC
j_gene: TRBJ2-1; abundance: once; v_gene: TRBV7-9; d_gene: NA; CDR3aa: CASSLATRTYNEQFF; CDR3nt: TGTGCCAGCAGCTTAGCCACTAGGACCTACAATGAGCAGTTCTTC
j_gene: TRBJ2-1; abundance: NA; v_gene: TRBV28; d_gene: NA; CDR3aa: CASSLIASPYNEQFF; CDR3nt: TGTGCCAGCAGTCTGATAGCCAGCCCCTACAATGAGCAGTTCTTC
j_gene: TRBJ2-3; abundance: NA; v_gene: TRBV19; d_gene: NA; CDR3aa: CASSIVPGADTQYF; CDR3nt: TGTGCCAGTAGTATCGTACCAGGGGCAGATACGCAGTATTTT
j_gene: TRBJ2-2; abundance: NA; v_gene: TRBV7-7; d_gene: TRBD2; CDR3aa: CASSSLLAGGRIGELFF; CDR3nt: TGTGCTAGCAGCTCCCTCCTAGCGGGAGGACGAATCGGGGAGCTGTTTTTT
j_gene: TRBJ2-2; abundance: NA; v_gene: TRBV10-3; d_gene: TRBD1; CDR3aa: CAISESGQEHYTGELFF; CDR3nt: TGTGCCATCAGTGAGTCGGGACAGGAGCATTACACCGGGGAGCTGTTTTTT
j_gene: TRBJ2-3; abundance: NA; v_gene: TRBV7-6; d_gene: TRBD2; CDR3aa: CASSSRGEVSTDTQYF; CDR3nt: TGTGCCAGCAGCTCCCGGGGGGAGGTCTCCACAGATACGCAGTATTTT
j_gene: TRBJ2-7; abundance: once; v_gene: TRBV11-3; d_gene: TRBD2; CDR3aa: CASTPRGGYEQYF; CDR3nt: TGTGCCAGCACCCCACGGGGGGGGTACGAGCAGTACTTC
j_gene: TRBJ2-1; abundance: NA; v_gene: TRBV19; d_gene: TRBD1; CDR3aa: CASGTGLYNEQFF; CDR3nt: TGTGCCAGTGGGACAGGGCTTTACAATGAGCAGTTCTTC
j_gene: TRBJ1-2; abundance: NA; v_gene: TRBV30; d_gene: TRBD1; CDR3aa: CACVDRVGGYTF; CDR3nt: TGTGCCTGTGTAGACAGGGTAGGCGGCTACACCTTC
j_gene: TRBJ1-2; abundance: once; v_gene: TRBV2; d_gene: NA; CDR3aa: CASPGQMVYGYTF; CDR3nt: TGTGCCAGCCCCGGACAAATGGTCTATGGCTACACCTTC
j_gene: TRBJ2-2; abundance: once; v_gene: TRBV13; d_gene: TRBD2; CDR3aa: CASKGTSLAGELFF; CDR3nt: TGTGCCAGCAAAGGGACTAGTCTTGCCGGGGAGCTGTTTTTT
j_gene: TRBJ2-1; abundance: NA; v_gene: TRBV29-1; d_gene: NA; CDR3aa: CSVERGQEVNYNEQFF; CDR3nt: TGCAGCGTTGAAAGAGGGCAGGAGGTAAACTACAATGAGCAGTTCTTC